This TCR beta chain was sequenced during a study of identical twins. Broader study findings: Insertions ran lower in abundant cord blood beta clonotypes, though not in memory repertoires.

Template switching (which added a universal primer site) was used, and cDNA carried unique molecular identifiers. TCRdb processed the 5' RACE reads anew with MiXCR; each CDR3 protein has one entry. The sample lists some 1,600,000 distinct CDR3 sequences, roughly 35% occurring once. As for this clonotype: Its antigen is currently unknown.

The sequence derives from a newborn girl in good health. Material for sequencing was cord blood.

DNA of the CDR3: TGTGCCAGCAGTTTGCCGGGACTAGCGGGAGGAGGGGAGCTGTTTTTT. Translation gives CASSLPGLAGGGELFF. This chain joins TRBV27 and TRBJ2-2, with 15 bases lining up with TRBD2. Per the germline V gene, CDR1 is MNHEY and CDR2 is SMNVEV (reference sequence). The CDR3 extends over 16 amino acids. The V segment lost 3 bases and the J segment 8 bases; nucleotides outside the gene matches: 4.